This T cell receptor (beta chain) is drawn from a study of T cell repertoires in cytomegalovirus infection (dated by TCRdb to the late 2010s). Background for the entire study: Donor HLA type was relevant to the analysis, because carriage of CMV infection together with the matching HLA type was indicated by public TCR beta signatures.

Sequenced using an Illumina HiSeq 1500. TCRdb reworked the public reads: Q25 trimming with fastp, MiXCR clone assembly, productive beta chains retained. When rows share a CDR3 protein, they turn into one entry using the most common DNA and genes. The sample contains 130,000 or so distinct CDR3 sequences, 6.5% of them found a single time. Approximately 19% of the sample is held by the ten biggest clonotypes. The CDR3 holds 15 amino acids from the cysteine to the phenylalanine. Just the 45-base CDR3 DNA is kept, in frame starting at base 1. Germline trimming: 0 bases from V, 4 bases from J; junction bases outside gene matches: 3. CDR1 and CDR2, looked up from the germline V gene, are LGHNA and YSLEER. Here is what the overall study found, with its caveats: The ex vivo response was dominated by HLA-C-restricted CMV-specific TCR beta clonotypes, and the single most frequent clonotype in two of eight donors was supplied by these HLA-C-restricted clonotypes. Carriers of CMV infection plus the relevant HLA type were discriminated by the cumulative frequency of public TCR beta family members in the study cohort and in an independent roughly 340-donor cohort.

A word on this clonotype: Its antigen is not yet known. Base qualities were left out, and no much larger clone turns up one base away.

This receptor was obtained from a human donor in good health (CMV status not recorded). Some clones in this sample may be carry-over from other donors' samples. The chain links TRBV4-3 with TRBJ2-3; TRBD2 fits 8 bases in the junction. The specimen sequenced was PBMCs. The sequenced DNA is TGCGCCAGCAGCCAAGATCGGGGGGGCTCAGATACGCAGTATTTT. Its product reads: CASSQDRGGSDTQYF.